Below, one T cell receptor beta chain is given with its context. What it recognizes is unknown. Next came a second PCR, run for about 6 to 12 cycles, which used a sample-barcoded 5' primer along with a J-beta primer mix. TCRdb fed the 5' RACE reads into MiXCR, producing one record per CDR3 protein. The repertoire includes about 970,000 distinct CDR3 sequences, roughly 47% of them detected once, and about 21% sits in the top ten. Those donating, healthy Caucasian individuals from Russia, were aged roughly 6 to 95. The data derive from a study of blood T cells in healthy people across ages. Regarding the study as a whole: As age increased, TCR beta diversity per million T cells fell in a roughly linear fashion.

This CDR3 is built from 15 residues. Germline CDR1 is SNHLY and CDR2 is FYNNEI. Deletions cut 6 bases from V and 4 bases from J, with 19 bases between. The rearrangement uses TRBV2 and TRBJ2-7; D might be TRBD1 (5 bases). Sequences were obtained from blood. This clonotype was obtained from a woman aged 55-69 years in good health. The CDR3, as DNA: TGTGCCAGCAGAGGGGTGGAGTATGGTCGGTACGAGCAGTACTTC. Its protein is CASRGVEYGRYEQYF. Filled out from reference TRBV2 and TRBJ2-7, the complete variable domain reads EPEVTQTPSHQVTQMGQEVILRCVPISNHLYFYWYRQILGQKVEFLVSFYNNEISEKSEIFDDQFSVERPDGSNFTLKIRSTKLEDSAMYFCASRGVEYGRYEQYFGPGTRLTVT.